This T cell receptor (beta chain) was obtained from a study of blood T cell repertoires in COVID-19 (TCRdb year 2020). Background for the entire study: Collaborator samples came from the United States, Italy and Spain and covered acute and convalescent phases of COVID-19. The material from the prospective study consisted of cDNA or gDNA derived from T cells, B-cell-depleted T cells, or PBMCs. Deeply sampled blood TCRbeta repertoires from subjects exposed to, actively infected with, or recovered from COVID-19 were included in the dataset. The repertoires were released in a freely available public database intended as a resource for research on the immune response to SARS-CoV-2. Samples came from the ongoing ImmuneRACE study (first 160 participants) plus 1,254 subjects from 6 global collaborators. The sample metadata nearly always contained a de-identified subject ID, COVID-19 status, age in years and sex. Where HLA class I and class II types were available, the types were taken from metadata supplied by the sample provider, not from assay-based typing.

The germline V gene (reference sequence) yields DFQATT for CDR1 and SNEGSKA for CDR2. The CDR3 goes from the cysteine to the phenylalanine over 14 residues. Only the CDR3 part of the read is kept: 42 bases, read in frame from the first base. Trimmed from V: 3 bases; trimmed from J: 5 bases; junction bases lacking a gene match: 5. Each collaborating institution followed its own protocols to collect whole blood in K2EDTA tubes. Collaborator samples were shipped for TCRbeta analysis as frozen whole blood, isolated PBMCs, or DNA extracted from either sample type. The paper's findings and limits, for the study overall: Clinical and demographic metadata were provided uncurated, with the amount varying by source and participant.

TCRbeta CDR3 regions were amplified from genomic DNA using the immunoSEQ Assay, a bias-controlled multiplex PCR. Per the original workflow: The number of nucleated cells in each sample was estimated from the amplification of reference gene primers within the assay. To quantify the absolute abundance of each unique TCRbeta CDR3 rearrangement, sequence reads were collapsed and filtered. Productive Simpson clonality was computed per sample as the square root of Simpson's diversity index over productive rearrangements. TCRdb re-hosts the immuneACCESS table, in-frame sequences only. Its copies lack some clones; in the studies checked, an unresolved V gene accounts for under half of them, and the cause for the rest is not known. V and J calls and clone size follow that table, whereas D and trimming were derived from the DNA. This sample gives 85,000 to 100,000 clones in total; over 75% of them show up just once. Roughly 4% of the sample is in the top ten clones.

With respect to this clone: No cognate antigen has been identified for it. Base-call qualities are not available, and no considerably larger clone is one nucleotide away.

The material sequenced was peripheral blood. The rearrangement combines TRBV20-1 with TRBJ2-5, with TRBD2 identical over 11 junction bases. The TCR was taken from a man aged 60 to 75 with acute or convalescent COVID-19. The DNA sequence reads TGCAGTGCTAGTAGCGGGAGGGCCGGGGAGACCCAGTACTTC. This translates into CSASSGRAGETQYF.